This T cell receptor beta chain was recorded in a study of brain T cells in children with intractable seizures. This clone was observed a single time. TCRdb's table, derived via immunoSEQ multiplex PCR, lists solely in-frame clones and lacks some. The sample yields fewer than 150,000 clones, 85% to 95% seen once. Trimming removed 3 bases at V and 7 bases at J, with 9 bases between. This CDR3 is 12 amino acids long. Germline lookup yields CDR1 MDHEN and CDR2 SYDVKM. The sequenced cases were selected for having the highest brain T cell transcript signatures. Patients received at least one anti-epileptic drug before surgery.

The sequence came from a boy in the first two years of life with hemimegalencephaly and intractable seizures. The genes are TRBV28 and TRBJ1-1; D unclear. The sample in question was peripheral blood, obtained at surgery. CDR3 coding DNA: TGTGCCAGCAGTTTTACCGTTGGTGAAGCTTTCTTT. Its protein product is CASSFTVGEAFF.